The 5 T cell receptor beta chains given below trace back to one sample, sequenced in a study of T cells after yellow fever vaccination. A single record per CDR3 protein comes from TCRdb applying MiXCR to the 5' RACE reads. The sample contains 60,000 to 75,000 distinct CDR3 sequences, less than 8.5% of which appear only once. This specimen consisted of CD8+ T cells sorted from PBMCs, obtained approximately 47 days after the first yellow fever vaccination. All receptors derive from a young man who received the YFV17D yellow fever vaccine.

This clonotype has ten or more counts. The CDR3, as DNA: TGTGCCAGCAGTAACCTGAACACTGAAGCTTTCTTT. Protein product: CASSNLNTEAFF. The chain joins TRBV6-5 to TRBJ1-1, with no clear D. The CDR3 contains 12 residues. Trimming cost V 5 bases and J 0 bases, with 4 bases left between them. CDR1 MNHEY and CDR2 SVGAGI come from the germline V gene.

J is TRBJ2-1 and V is TRBV7-2; 10 bases line up with TRBD2. J was trimmed by 4 bases and V by 5 bases; bases with no gene match: 5. Germline V gene sequence: CDR1 SGHTA, CDR2 FQGNSA. The CDR3 is made up of 15 amino acids. As DNA, the CDR3 is TGTGCCAGCAGCCATAGCGGGGGGCCTTACAATGAGCAGTTCTTC. Translation: CASSHSGGPYNEQFF.

This clonotype was picked up a small number of times. The chain joins TRBV6-5 to TRBJ1-5; D remains unclear. The V gene's germline CDR1 is MNHEY and CDR2 SVGAGI. Trimming removed 1 base from V and 1 base from J, with 11 bases in between. The length of the CDR3 is 16 residues. The CDR3 spells CASSYFLAESNQPQHF. The CDR3 DNA sequence: TGTGCCAGCAGTTACTTTCTTGCGGAAAGCAATCAGCCCCAGCATTTT.

This clonotype came up a few times. The chain links TRBV6-2 or TRBV6-3 to TRBJ1-2; no clear D gene. The CDR3 length is 14 residues. In germline, CDR1 is MNHEY, CDR2 SVGEGT. Trimming stripped 2 bases from V and 4 bases from J, with 11 bases between. The DNA for the CDR3 is TGTGCCAGCAGTTACACATCTCTCGGCTATGGCTACACCTTC. It encodes CASSYTSLGYGYTF.

This clonotype was counted between two and nine times. The chain carries TRBV9 and TRBJ2-2; 12 nucleotides match TRBD2. This CDR3 comprises 20 residues. The ends lost 3 bases at V and 3 bases at J; junction bases unmatched: 15. CDR1 and CDR2 (germline): SGDLS, YYNGEE. The CDR3 sequence: CASSAAAGTSGQRDTGELFF. The CDR3 DNA follows: TGTGCCAGCAGCGCGGCCGCCGGGACTAGCGGGCAACGAGACACCGGGGAGCTGTTTTTT.